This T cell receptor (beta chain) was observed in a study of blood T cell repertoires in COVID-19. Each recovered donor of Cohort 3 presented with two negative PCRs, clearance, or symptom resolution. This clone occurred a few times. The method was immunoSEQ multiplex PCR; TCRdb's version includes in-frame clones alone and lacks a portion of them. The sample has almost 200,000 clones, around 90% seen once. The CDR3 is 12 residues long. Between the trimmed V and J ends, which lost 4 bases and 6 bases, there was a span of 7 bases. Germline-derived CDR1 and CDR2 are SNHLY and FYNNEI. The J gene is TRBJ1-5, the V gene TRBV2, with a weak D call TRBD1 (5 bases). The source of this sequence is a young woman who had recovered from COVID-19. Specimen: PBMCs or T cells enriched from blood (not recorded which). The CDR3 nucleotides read TGTGCCAGCAGTGCAGGGTCTCAGCCCCAGCATTTT. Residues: CASSAGSQPQHF.